This T cell receptor beta chain was retrieved from a study of tumor and adjacent non-tumor tissue in lung cancer. Study-level background: Patients comprised roughly 12 adenocarcinoma, a couple of squamous cell carcinoma and 1 small cell lung cancer.

Three rounds of nested PCR, following a modified ARM-PCR protocol, produced the TCRbeta library. MiXCR, run by TCRdb on the multiplex PCR reads, gives a single entry per CDR3 protein. Of some 90,000 distinct CDR3 sequences listed, roughly three fifths are singletons. This clonotype showed up many times. The junction shows a germline mismatch at one end, possibly a read error. This sample's RNA came from whole unsorted tissue. Chemotherapy-naive patients with new lung cancer underwent thoracic surgery in China, August–late 2014. The V gene's germline CDR1 is SQVTM and CDR2 ANQGSEA. CDR3 length: 11 residues.

The TCR was taken from a man between 65 and 85 years old with non-small cell lung cancer. The sample consisted of lung tumor tissue. This chain uses TRBV29-1 with TRBJ2-1, with a tentative D call TRBD2 (5 bases). CDR3 in DNA: TGCAGCGCCATACTTCCGGGAACTACGTCGTTC. It yields the protein CSAILPGTTSF.